This T cell receptor beta chain was captured in a study of T cell responses to AZD1222 COVID-19 vaccine. As for the study in general: Second doses at about 4 or about 12 weeks were pooled.

Repertoires were generated with immunoSEQ multiplex PCR, while TCRdb's copy carries only in-frame clones and drops some. The sample records some 140,000 clones, 75% to 90% being singletons. The germline V gene encodes CDR1 SGHDT and CDR2 YYEEEE. The junction had 11 bases not matched to a gene; V was cut back by 1 base and J by 5 bases. The CDR3 sequence is 17 residues long. The sequence was collected from an adult in good health. The source material was peripheral blood, sampled on day 0 of AZD1222 vaccination. J is TRBJ2-1 and V is TRBV5-6; 8 nucleotides agree with TRBD2. Here the CDR3 reads CASSLTRRGAQHNEQFF. The CDR3 DNA reads TGTGCCAGCAGCTTGACTCGGCGGGGGGCCCAACACAATGAGCAGTTCTTC. Based on the CDR3 plus reference TRBV5-6 and TRBJ2-1, the full variable domain is DAGVTQSPTHLIKTRGQQVTLRCSPKSGHDTVSWYQQALGQGPQFIFQYYEEEERQRGNFPDRFSGHQFPNYSSELNVNALLLGDSALYLCASSLTRRGAQHNEQFFGPGTRLTVL.